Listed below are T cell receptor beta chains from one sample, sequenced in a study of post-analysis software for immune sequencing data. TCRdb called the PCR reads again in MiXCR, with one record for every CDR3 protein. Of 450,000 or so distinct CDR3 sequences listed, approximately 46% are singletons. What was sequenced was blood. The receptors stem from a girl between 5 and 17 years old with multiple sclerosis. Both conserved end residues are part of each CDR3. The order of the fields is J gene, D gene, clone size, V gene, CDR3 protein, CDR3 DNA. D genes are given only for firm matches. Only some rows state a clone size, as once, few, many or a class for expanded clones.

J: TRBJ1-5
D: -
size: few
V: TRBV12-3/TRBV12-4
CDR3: CASSLGSGQPQHF
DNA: TGTGCCAGCAGTTTAGGATCGGGGCAGCCCCAGCATTTT

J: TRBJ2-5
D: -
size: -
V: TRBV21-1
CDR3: CASSKVGNQYF
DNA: TGTGCCAGCAGCAAAGTGGGGAACCAGTACTTC

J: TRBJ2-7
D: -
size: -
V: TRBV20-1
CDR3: CSASPEGEWNEQYF
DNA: TGCAGTGCTAGTCCGGAGGGCGAGTGGAACGAGCAGTACTTC

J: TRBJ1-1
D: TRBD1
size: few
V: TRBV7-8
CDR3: CASSLVRTGGNTEAFF
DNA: TGTGCCAGCAGCTTAGTGAGGACAGGGGGGAACACTGAAGCTTTCTTT

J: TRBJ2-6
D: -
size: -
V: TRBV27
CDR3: CASSLISGRRGANVLTF
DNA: TGTGCCAGCAGTTTAATCTCAGGGCGGCGGGGGGCCAACGTCCTGACTTTC

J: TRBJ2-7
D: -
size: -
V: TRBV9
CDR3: CASSVGTGHAYEQYF
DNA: TGTGCCAGCAGCGTCGGAACGGGCCATGCTTACGAGCAGTACTTC

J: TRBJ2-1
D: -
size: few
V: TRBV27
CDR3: CASSFNRPNEQFF
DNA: TGTGCCAGCAGTTTCAATAGGCCCAATGAGCAGTTCTTC

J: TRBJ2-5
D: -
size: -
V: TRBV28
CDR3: CASSRQAQETQYF
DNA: TGTGCCAGCAGTCGACAAGCCCAAGAGACCCAGTACTTC

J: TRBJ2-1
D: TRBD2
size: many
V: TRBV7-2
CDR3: CASSPGLAGNNEQFF
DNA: TGCGCCAGCAGTCCGGGACTAGCGGGGAACAATGAGCAGTTCTTC

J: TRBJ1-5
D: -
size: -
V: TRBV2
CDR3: CASSEGTFGSQPQHF
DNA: TGTGCCAGCAGTGAGGGCACATTCGGAAGTCAGCCCCAGCATTTT

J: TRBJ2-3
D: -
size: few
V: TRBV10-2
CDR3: CASSESTGAGDTQYF
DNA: TGCGCCAGCAGTGAGTCGACCGGGGCCGGAGATACGCAGTATTTT

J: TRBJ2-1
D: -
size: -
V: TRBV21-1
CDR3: CASSKEDSYPYNEQFF
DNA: TGTGCCAGCAGCAAAGAGGACAGCTACCCCTACAATGAGCAGTTCTTC

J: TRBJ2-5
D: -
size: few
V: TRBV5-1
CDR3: CASSAGTGRETQYF
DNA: TGCGCCAGCAGCGCGGGAACAGGTAGAGAGACCCAGTACTTC

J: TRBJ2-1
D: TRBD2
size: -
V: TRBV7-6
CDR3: CASSLSGLADNNEQFF
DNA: TGTGCCAGCAGCCTATCGGGACTAGCGGACAACAATGAGCAGTTCTTC

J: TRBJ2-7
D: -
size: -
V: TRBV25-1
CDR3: CASSEPWVPYEQYF
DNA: TGTGCCAGCAGTGAACCATGGGTCCCATACGAGCAGTACTTC

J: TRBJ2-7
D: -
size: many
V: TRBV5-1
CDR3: CASSLLAGGFYEQYF
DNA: TGCGCCAGCAGCTTACTTGCGGGTGGCTTCTACGAGCAGTACTTC

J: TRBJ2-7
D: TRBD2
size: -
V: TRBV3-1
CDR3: CASSRRLAEAYEQYF
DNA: TGTGCCAGCAGCCGACGACTAGCGGAGGCCTACGAGCAGTACTTC

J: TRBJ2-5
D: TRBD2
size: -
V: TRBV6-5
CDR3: CASSYTLAGGYLQGTQYF
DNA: TGTGCCAGCAGTTACACACTAGCGGGAGGATACCTGCAAGGGACCCAGTACTTC

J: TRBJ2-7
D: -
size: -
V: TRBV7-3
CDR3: CASGPGGVSYEQYF
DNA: TGTGCCAGCGGCCCAGGGGGGGTATCCTACGAGCAGTACTTC

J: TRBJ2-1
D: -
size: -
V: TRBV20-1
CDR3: CSAEGAAGQETQFF
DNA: TGCAGTGCGGAGGGGGCGGCGGGACAAGAGACCCAGTTCTTC

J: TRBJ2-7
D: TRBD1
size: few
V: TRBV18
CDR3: CASSLPRQGPHEQYF
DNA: TGTGCCAGCTCACTACCAAGACAGGGCCCCCACGAGCAGTACTTC

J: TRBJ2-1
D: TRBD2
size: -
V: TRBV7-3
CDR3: CASSLREREFTYNEQFF
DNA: TGTGCCAGCAGCCTTCGCGAGCGGGAGTTTACCTACAATGAGCAGTTCTTC

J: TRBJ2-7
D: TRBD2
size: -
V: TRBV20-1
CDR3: CSSGLQSEQYF
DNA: TGCAGCTCGGGACTACAAAGCGAGCAGTACTTC

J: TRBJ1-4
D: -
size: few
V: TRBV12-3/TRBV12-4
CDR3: CASSFSDRNEKLFF
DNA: TGTGCCAGCAGTTTTTCGGACCGAAATGAAAAACTGTTTTTT

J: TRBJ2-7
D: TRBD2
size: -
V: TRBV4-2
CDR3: CASSQDLVASGTLLYEQYF
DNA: TGTGCCAGCAGCCAAGATTTGGTGGCTAGCGGGACCCTCCTGTACGAGCAGTACTTC

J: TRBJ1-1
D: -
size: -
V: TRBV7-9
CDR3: CASSFNPAYMNTEAFF
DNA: TGTGCCAGCAGCTTTAATCCCGCATACATGAACACTGAAGCTTTCTTT